This T cell receptor (beta chain) originates from a study of cytomegalovirus exposure and HLA in healthy donors. Across the study: Around 200 million T cells yielded 117 million unique TCR beta sequences, as an earlier analysis found.

Study-level findings and limits: Published work reported that the classifier diagnosed cytomegalovirus status with high specificity and sensitivity. Most subjects had HLA-A and HLA-B alleles reportedly predicted accurately by TCR beta sequences.

Germline V gene lookup returns CDR1 SGHNT and CDR2 YYREEE (reference sequence). This CDR3 is built from 12 residues. The trim removed 4 bases at V and 6 bases at J, leaving 1 base unmatched. PCR used 60 Vbeta primers and 13 Jbeta primers. The table came from immunoSEQ multiplex PCR; TCRdb's copy has only in-frame clones and leaves some out. Of approximately 100,000 clones in the sample, around 77% were seen once. This clone was recorded a few times. Its antigen is not identified. The chain uses TRBV5-4 and TRBJ1-1; 9 nucleotides agree with TRBD1. The receptor was isolated from a man aged 35 to 55 in good health and CMV-seropositive. Sequenced material: PBMCs. The CDR3 DNA is TGTGCCAGCAGCAGGACAGGGGCTGAAGCTTTCTTT. Amino acid sequence: CASSRTGAEAFF.